The 15 T cell receptor beta chains given below trace back to one sample, sequenced in a study of blood T cells in healthy people across ages. The authors ran a second PCR of roughly 6 to 12 cycles using a sample-barcoded 5' primer and a J-beta primer mix. MiXCR, run by TCRdb on the 5' RACE reads, gives a single entry per CDR3 protein. There are about 1.6 million distinct CDR3 sequences in the sample; roughly 32% occur only once, and about 11% lies in the top ten. Sequenced material: blood. These receptors all stem from a woman aged 25-40 years in good health.

The gene calls are TRBV6-2 or TRBV6-3 and TRBJ2-1, with D possibly TRBD1 on 5 matching bases. The V gene's germline CDR1 is MNHEY and CDR2 SVGEGT. The CDR3 is 15 residues long. V was shortened by 8 bases and J by 0 bases, with 14 bases between the two germline ends. The CDR3 nucleotides read TGTGCCAGCGATAAGGGGATTTCCTCCTACAATGAGCAGTTCTTC. Amino acids: CASDKGISSYNEQFF.

This clonotype has just a few counts. The chain links TRBV9 to TRBJ1-6; no reliable D call. The germline V gene encodes CDR1 SGDLS and CDR2 YYNGEE. The CDR3 sequence is 14 residues long. V was clipped by 4 bases and J by 9 bases, with 14 bases between them. Here the CDR3 DNA reads TGTGCCAGCAGCATACGACCGAATCGTTCACCCCTCCACTTT. It yields the protein CASSIRPNRSPLHF.

There are a few counts of this clonotype. This rearrangement joins TRBV4-1 to TRBJ2-7; TRBD1 aligns across 7 bases. Germline V CDR1 and CDR2: MGHRA, YSYEKL. V was pared by 1 base and J by 0 bases, with 6 bases of the junction left unmatched. The CDR3 is 16 amino acids. CDR3 bases: TGCGCCAGCAGCCAAGCCGGGACAGCCACCTCCTACGAGCAGTACTTC. Translating it yields CASSQAGTATSYEQYF.

This sequence joins TRBV5-1 and TRBJ2-1; 10 nucleotides align to TRBD2. Trimming cost V 0 bases and J 9 bases; bases outside gene matches: 6. This CDR3 spans 15 amino acids. The germline V gene encodes CDR1 SGHRS and CDR2 YFSETQ. CDR3 residues: CASSLAVAGGTEQFF. For the CDR3, the DNA is TGCGCCAGCAGCTTGGCCGTAGCGGGAGGCACTGAGCAGTTCTTC. The full variable domain, with the rest looked up from reference TRBV5-1 and TRBJ2-1, is KAGVTQTPRYLIKTRGQQVTLSCSPISGHRSVSWYQQTPGQGLQFLFEYFSETQRNKGNFPGRFSGRQFSNSRSEMNVSTLELGDSALYLCASSLAVAGGTEQFFGPGTRLTVL.

J is TRBJ2-7 and V is TRBV6-5, with a weak D call TRBD2 (6 bases). This CDR3 has 14 residues. Germline-derived CDR1 and CDR2 are MNHEY and SVGAGI. The germline V and J ends were trimmed by 4 bases and 3 bases, with 13 bases remaining between them. As DNA, the CDR3 is TGTGCCAGCAGTTCCGGGAGCAAGCGCTACGAGCAGTACTTC. Translating it yields CASSSGSKRYEQYF.

This clonotype was detected a few times. CDR3 coding DNA: TGCAGCGTTTTGAGGGGGAGGAACACTGAAGCTTTCTTT. As protein: CSVLRGRNTEAFF. The V and J genes are TRBV29-1 and TRBJ1-1; possible D gene TRBD1, 6 bases. In germline, CDR1 is SQVTM, CDR2 ANQGSEA. This CDR3 spans 13 amino acids. V was cut by 5 bases and J by 1 base, with 11 bases left in between. Supplemented by reference TRBV29-1 and TRBJ1-1, the full variable domain reads SAVISQKPSRDICQRGTSLTIQCQVDSQVTMMFWYRQQPGQSLTLIATANQGSEATYESGFVIDKFPISRPNLTFSTLTVSNMSPEDSSIYLCSVLRGRNTEAFFGQGTRLTVV.

The CDR3 loop is CASSLTQTSYEQYF. DNA of the CDR3: TGTGCCAGCAGCTTGACCCAGACATCCTACGAGCAGTACTTC. The chain employs TRBV5-6 and TRBJ2-7; D remains ambiguous. The CDR3 loop spans 14 amino acids. The germline V and J ends were trimmed by 1 base and 1 base, with 9 bases remaining between them. Per germline, CDR1 SGHDT and CDR2 YYEEEE.

This clonotype occurred a few times. This chain uses TRBV28 with TRBJ2-5; D tentatively fits TRBD1 or TRBD2 (7 bases each). The last part of the DNA fits TRBJ2-7 better; the J call may be wrong. Germline assignment: CDR1 MDHEN and CDR2 SYDVKM. This CDR3 contains 13 residues. This CDR3 is CAARGRGRGEQYF. The CDR3 nucleotides are TGTGCCGCCAGGGGGAGGGGAAGAGGCGAGCAGTACTTC.

The genes are TRBV7-9 and TRBJ2-7; D unclear. Deletions cut 6 bases from V and 5 bases from J, with 17 bases between. The CDR3 has 14 amino acids. The germline V gene encodes CDR1 SEHNR and CDR2 FQNEAQ (reference sequence). Here the CDR3 reads CASRSPNRVHEQYF. The CDR3 DNA sequence: TGTGCCAGCAGATCCCCGAATCGGGTCCACGAGCAGTACTTC.

In this sample, this clonotype turned up a few times. This chain joins TRBV18 and TRBJ2-7; 14 bases are shared with TRBD2. Trimming took 5 bases from V and 1 from J; bases not matched to a gene: 7. This CDR3 is built from 17 residues. Germline CDR1 is KGHSH and CDR2 is LQKENI. CDR3 nucleotides: TGTGCCAGCTCAACGGGACTAGCGGGGGTACTATCCTACGAGCAGTACTTC. Its protein product is CASSTGLAGVLSYEQYF.

The J gene is TRBJ2-5, the V gene TRBV5-1; TRBD1 might be the D (5 bases). Trimming cost V 3 bases and J 4 bases, with 16 bases left between them. Germline-derived CDR1 and CDR2 are SGHRS and YFSETQ. The CDR3 loop spans 15 amino acids. In DNA form, the CDR3 reads TGCGCCAGCAGCTCGGCAAGGGGCTTGGGAGAGACCCAGTACTTC. It translates to CASSSARGLGETQYF.

V gene TRBV4-1 combines with J gene TRBJ2-3; TRBD2 aligns across 8 bases. Germline lookup yields CDR1 MGHRA and CDR2 YSYEKL. J lost 2 bases, V lost 0 bases, and 10 bases had no gene match. The CDR3 is 18 amino acids. The DNA for the CDR3 is TGCGCCAGCAGCCAAGAACGACGGGGGGGGCGATACACAGATACGCAGTATTTT. Translation: CASSQERRGGRYTDTQYF.

The chain joins TRBV15 to TRBJ1-1, with 8 bases identical to TRBD1. CDR1 and CDR2 (germline): LNHNV, YYDKDF (reference sequence). The V gene end was trimmed by 4 bases and the J gene end by 6 bases; junction bases not matched to a gene: 7. The length of the CDR3 is 14 residues. As DNA, the CDR3 is TGTGCCACCAGCAAAAGGACAGGGAGAGCTGAAGCTTTCTTT. Translating gives CATSKRTGRAEAFF.

This clonotype occurred many times. The J gene is TRBJ2-3, the V gene TRBV6-2 or TRBV6-3; no clear D gene. CDR3 length: 11 amino acids. V lost 5 bases and J 6 bases, leaving 6 bases between the germline ends. Germline CDR1 reads MNHEY; CDR2 reads SVGEGT. The CDR3 DNA reads TGTGCCAGCAGTACGAGGGATACGCAGTATTTT. It is translated as CASSTRDTQYF.

The V and J genes are TRBV20-1 and TRBJ1-2, with TRBD1 matching 8 bases. V lost 4 bases, J lost 5 bases, and 12 bases stayed unmatched. CDR3 length equals 15 residues. Per the germline V gene, CDR1 is DFQATT and CDR2 is SNEGSKA (reference sequence). CDR3 region: CSAIGGTGVGYGYTF. The CDR3 nucleotides are TGCAGTGCTATAGGGGGGACAGGTGTAGGGTATGGCTACACCTTC.